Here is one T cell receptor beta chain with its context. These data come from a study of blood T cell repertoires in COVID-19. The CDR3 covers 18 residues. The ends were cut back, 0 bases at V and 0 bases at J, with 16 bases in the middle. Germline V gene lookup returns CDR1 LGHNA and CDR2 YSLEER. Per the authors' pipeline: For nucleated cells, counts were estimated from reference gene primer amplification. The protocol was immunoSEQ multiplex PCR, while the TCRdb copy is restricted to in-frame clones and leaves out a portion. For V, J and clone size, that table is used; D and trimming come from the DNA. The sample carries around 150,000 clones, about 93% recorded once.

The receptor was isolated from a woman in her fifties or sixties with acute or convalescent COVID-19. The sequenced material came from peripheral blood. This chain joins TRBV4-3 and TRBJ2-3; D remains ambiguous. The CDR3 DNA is TGCGCCAGCAGCCAAGATCCCCGCCACATCTTCAGCACAGATACGCAGTATTTT. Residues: CASSQDPRHIFSTDTQYF.